The source of this T cell receptor (beta chain) is a study of blood T cell repertoires in COVID-19. In its sample, this clone was seen once. Germline CDR1 SQVTM, CDR2 ANQGSEA. V was pared by 1 base and J by 0 bases, with 8 bases of the junction left unmatched. The length of the CDR3 is 16 residues. Here immunoSEQ multiplex PCR was the method, and the copy in TCRdb shows in-frame clones only, minus some. The data contain roughly 100,000 clones, around 86% of them seen just once; the ten biggest clones take up around 16%. Sequenced sample: peripheral blood. The receptor was isolated from a middle-aged man with acute or convalescent COVID-19. The rearrangement uses TRBV29-1 and TRBJ2-7; 8 bases are shared with TRBD2. CDR3 sequence (DNA): TGCAGCGTTGAAGTCCCCGGAGCGGGAGACTCCTACGAGCAGTACTTC. Translated, it gives CSVEVPGAGDSYEQYF.